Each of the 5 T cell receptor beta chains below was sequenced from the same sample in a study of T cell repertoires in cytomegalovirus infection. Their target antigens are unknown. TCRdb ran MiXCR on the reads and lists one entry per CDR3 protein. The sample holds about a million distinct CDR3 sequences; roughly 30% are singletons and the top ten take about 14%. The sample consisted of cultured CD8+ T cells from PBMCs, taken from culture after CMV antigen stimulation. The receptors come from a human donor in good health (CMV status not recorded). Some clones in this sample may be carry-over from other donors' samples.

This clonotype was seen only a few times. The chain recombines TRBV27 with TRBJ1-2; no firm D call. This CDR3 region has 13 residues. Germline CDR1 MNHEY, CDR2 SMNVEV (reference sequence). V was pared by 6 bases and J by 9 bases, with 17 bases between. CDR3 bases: TGTGCCAGCAGCCGCGCTCCGGCGGTTAGCTACACCTTC. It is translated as CASSRAPAVSYTF.

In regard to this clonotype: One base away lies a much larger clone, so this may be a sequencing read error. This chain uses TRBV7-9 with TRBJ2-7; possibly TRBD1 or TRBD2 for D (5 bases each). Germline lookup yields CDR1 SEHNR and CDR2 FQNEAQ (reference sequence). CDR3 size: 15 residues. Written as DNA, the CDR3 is TGTACCAGCAGCCCCCCGGGACGTCTATACTACGAGCAGTACGTC. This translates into CTSSPPGRLYYEQYV.

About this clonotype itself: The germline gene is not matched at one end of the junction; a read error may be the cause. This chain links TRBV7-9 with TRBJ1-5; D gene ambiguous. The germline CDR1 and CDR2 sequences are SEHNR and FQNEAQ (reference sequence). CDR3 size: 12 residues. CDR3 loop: CASSPNNQSQHF. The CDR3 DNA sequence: TGTGCCAGCAGCCCCAACAATCAGTCCCAGCATTTT.

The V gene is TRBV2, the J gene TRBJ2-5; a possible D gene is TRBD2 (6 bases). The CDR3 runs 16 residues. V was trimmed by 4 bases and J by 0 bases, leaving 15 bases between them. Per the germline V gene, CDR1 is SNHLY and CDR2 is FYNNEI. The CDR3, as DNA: TGTGCCAGCAGTGTCCCATTAGCGGTCTACCAAGAGACCCAGTACTTC. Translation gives CASSVPLAVYQETQYF.

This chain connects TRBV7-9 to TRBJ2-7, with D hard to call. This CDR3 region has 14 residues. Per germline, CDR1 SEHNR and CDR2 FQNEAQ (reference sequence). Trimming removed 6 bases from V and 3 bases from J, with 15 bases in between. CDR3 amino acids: CASSINGRGYEQYF. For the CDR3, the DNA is TGTGCCAGCAGTATCAATGGTCGTGGCTACGAGCAGTACTTC.